The 16 T cell receptor beta chains in this list originate from one sample, sequenced in a study of cytomegalovirus exposure and HLA in healthy donors. PCR amplification relied on 60 Vbeta primers (plus 13 Jbeta primers). The assay was immunoSEQ multiplex PCR, and TCRdb's table has in-frame clones only and misses some. The repertoire holds about 190,000 clones, with about four fifths as singletons. Input material: PBMCs. The receptor source for this set is a woman aged 50 to 60 in good health and CMV-seropositive.

The V and J genes are TRBV6-5 and TRBJ1-6; the match to TRBD1 covers 7 bases. The trim removed 11 bases at V and 6 bases at J, leaving 13 bases unmatched. Per germline, CDR1 MNHEY and CDR2 SVGAGI. This CDR3 is built from 15 residues. The CDR3: CAGGLETGANSPLHF. In DNA form, the CDR3 reads TGTGCCGGGGGACTTGAAACAGGGGCTAATTCACCCCTCCACTTT.

The CDR3 sequence: CASRDRGANTEAFF. CDR3 bases: TGTGCCAGTAGAGACAGGGGCGCTAACACTGAAGCTTTCTTT. The gene calls are TRBV25-1 and TRBJ1-1; TRBD1 aligns across 8 bases. The J segment lost 2 bases and the V segment lost 9 bases, leaving 8 bases of the junction unmatched. Germline CDR1 MGHDK, CDR2 SYGVNS. The CDR3 contains 14 residues. Complete variable domain (other parts from reference TRBV25-1 and TRBJ1-1): EADIYQTPRYLVIGTGKKITLECSQTMGHDKMYWYQQDPGMELHLIHYSYGVNSTEKGDLSSESTVSRIRTEHFPLTLESARPSHTSQYLCASRDRGANTEAFFGQGTRLTVV.

The V call is TRBV6-1, the J call TRBJ2-7; D might be TRBD2 (6 bases). Germline V gene lookup returns CDR1 MNHNS and CDR2 SASEGT. Trimming left V 5 bases short and J 4 bases short, with 15 bases between. The CDR3 consists of 14 residues. The CDR3 protein is CASSYGGSRYEQYF. In DNA, the CDR3 is TGTGCCAGCAGTTATGGGGGGAGTAGGTACGAGCAGTACTTC.

This clone has just a few counts. The junction does not match germline at one end; this may be a read error. The chain combines TRBV7-7 with TRBJ2-5; D gene ambiguous. Germline V lookup: CDR1 SSHAT, CDR2 FNYEAQ (reference sequence). The CDR3 length is 13 residues. CDR3 sequence: CASSLVQRETQYF. The CDR3 coding sequence is TGTGCTAGCAGCTTAGTTCAGCGAGAGACCCAGTACTTC.

This clone has just one count. The same CDR3 also results from other DNA sequences found in this sample. This chain joins TRBV19 and TRBJ2-7; 9 nucleotides agree with TRBD1. Germline lookup yields CDR1 LNHDA and CDR2 SQIVND (reference sequence). J was trimmed by 4 bases and V by 5 bases; bases with no gene match: 6. CDR3 length: 14 residues. The CDR3 here is CASSRTGTGYEQYF. Written as DNA, the CDR3 is TGTGCCAGTAGTCGAACCGGGACAGGGTACGAGCAGTACTTC.

The CDR3, as DNA: TGTGCCAGCAGCTTAGCCCCGCGACAGATACGAAATTCTGGGGAGACCCAGTACTTC. This codes for CASSLAPRQIRNSGETQYF. The chain carries TRBV7-2 and TRBJ2-5; tentative D call: TRBD1 (5 bases). The CDR3 is 19 amino acids. Looked up from germline, CDR1 is SGHTA and CDR2 is FQGNSA. V gave up 0 bases and J gave up 5 bases, with 25 bases separating them.

The V gene is TRBV5-5, the J gene TRBJ2-2; perhaps TRBD2 as D (6 bases). Germline assignment: CDR1 SGHKS and CDR2 YYEKEE (reference sequence). The CDR3 contains 13 residues. Trimming pared 2 bases from V and 4 bases from J, leaving 6 bases between. The CDR3, as DNA: TGTGCCAGCAGCTTCGGGGGCACCGGGGAGCTGTTTTTT. Protein sequence: CASSFGGTGELFF.

V is TRBV7-9 and J is TRBJ2-7, with 7 nucleotides matching TRBD2. Germline V lookup: CDR1 SEHNR, CDR2 FQNEAQ (reference sequence). Losses at the gene ends were 7 bases for V and 3 bases for J; bases not matched to a gene: 12. CDR3 size: 15 residues. The CDR3 loop is CASKLVGTGGYEQYF. CDR3 nucleotides: TGTGCCAGCAAACTAGTGGGGACGGGGGGCTACGAGCAGTACTTC.

J is TRBJ2-1 and V is TRBV27, with 10 bases identical to TRBD1. This CDR3 is built from 14 residues. With V trimmed by 7 bases and J by 7 bases, 7 bases remained unmatched. Germline V gives CDR1 MNHEY, CDR2 SMNVEV (reference sequence). CDR3 in DNA: TGTGCCAGCACGTGGGACAGGGGCACGAATGAGCAGTTCTTC. Its protein product is CASTWDRGTNEQFF.

This clone has only a few counts. The V call is TRBV7-2, the J call TRBJ1-3; 7 bases are shared with TRBD1. CDR3 size: 14 residues. V was pared by 3 bases and J by 2 bases, with 1 base of the junction left unmatched. The germline V gene encodes CDR1 SGHTA and CDR2 FQGNSA. CDR3 amino acids: CASSFGQAGNTIYF. CDR3 coding DNA: TGTGCCAGCAGCTTCGGACAGGCTGGAAACACCATATATTTT.

This sequence joins TRBV7-2 and TRBJ1-1; D possibly corresponds to TRBD1 (6 bases). Germline CDR1 SGHTA, CDR2 FQGNSA. V was shortened by 5 bases and J by 7 bases, with 17 bases between the two germline ends. This CDR3 contains 14 residues. The CDR3 sequence is CASSPRQVGGEAFF. The DNA for the CDR3 is TGTGCCAGCAGCCCACGACAGGTAGGGGGTGAAGCTTTCTTT.

This chain connects TRBV18 to TRBJ1-1; 7 positions match TRBD1. From germline, CDR1 is KGHSH and CDR2 LQKENI. The CDR3 has 16 residues. The trim removed 2 bases at V and 3 bases at J, leaving 9 bases unmatched. The CDR3 nucleotides read TGTGCCAGCTCACCAATACAGGGGATATATCACACTGAAGCTTTCTTT. Translating gives CASSPIQGIYHTEAFF.

The V gene is TRBV9, the J gene TRBJ1-1, with 8 positions matching TRBD1. The V gene's germline CDR1 is SGDLS and CDR2 YYNGEE. The V and J ends lost 1 base and 4 bases, in that order; junction bases with no gene match: 12. The CDR3 consists of 17 residues. CDR3 protein: CASSVTAGGRSGTEAFF. CDR3 DNA: TGTGCCAGCAGCGTAACTGCAGGGGGCAGATCTGGCACTGAAGCTTTCTTT.

This clone was counted a few times. The V and J genes are TRBV18 and TRBJ2-2, with TRBD2 matching 9 bases. The CDR3 is 14 residues long. Germline assignment: CDR1 KGHSH and CDR2 LQKENI. J lost 10 bases, V lost 3 bases, and 6 bases had no gene match. CDR3 protein: CASSPPAGGEELFF. The CDR3 DNA reads as TGTGCCAGCTCACCCCCGGCGGGGGGGGAGGAGCTGTTTTTT.

The chain carries TRBV6-5 and TRBJ1-2; 9 nucleotides line up with TRBD1. V shed 5 bases and J 5 bases; nucleotides not matched to a gene: 9. Looked up from germline, CDR1 is MNHEY and CDR2 is SVGAGI. The CDR3 is 15 amino acids. The CDR3 DNA reads as TGTGCCAGCAGTAACCCCGGGACAGGGTTGTATGGCTACACCTTC. This codes for CASSNPGTGLYGYTF.

CDR3 residues: CASSQTGDYGYTF. The CDR3 region has the DNA TGTGCCAGCAGCCAAACAGGGGACTATGGCTACACCTTC. The chain combines TRBV11-3 with TRBJ1-2; 7 bases map to TRBD1. J gave up 3 bases and V 5 bases, and 3 bases lay outside the gene matches. The CDR3 runs 13 residues. Germline V gene data show CDR1 as SGHNT and CDR2 as YENEEA.